These T cell receptor beta chains were read from a single sample in a study of T-cell memory formation after mild COVID-19. Each CDR3 protein gets one entry after TCRdb re-called the 5' RACE reads with MiXCR. The sample contains around 500,000 distinct CDR3 sequences, roughly 18% of which appear only once. Specimen: PBMCs or a T cell subset sorted from them (not recorded which). The receptor set was obtained from an adult woman who had mild COVID-19 (a few samples of this study predate the infection). Cell type and time point are not known. The CDR3 runs from the conserved cysteine through the conserved F or W. D genes are given only for firm matches. Size tells how often a clone was seen (once, few, many) or the class of an expanded clone, and some rows leave it out.

j_call v_call d_call clone_size cdr3_aa cdr3_nt
TRBJ1-1 TRBV13 . few CASSPSVGRGAEAFF TGTGCCAGCAGCCCATCGGTCGGGCGAGGGGCTGAAGCTTTCTTT
TRBJ2-1 TRBV15 TRBD2 . CATSRDTSGLSSYNEQFF TGTGCCACCAGCAGAGACACTAGCGGGCTCAGCTCCTACAATGAGCAGTTCTTC
TRBJ2-7 TRBV11-2 TRBD2 . CASSFGTSGGARPYEQYF TGTGCCAGCAGCTTTGGAACTAGCGGGGGGGCCCGCCCCTACGAGCAGTACTTC
TRBJ2-2 TRBV24-1 TRBD2 . CATMWGGSNTGELFF TGTGCCACCATGTGGGGCGGGAGTAACACCGGGGAGCTGTTTTTT
TRBJ2-3 TRBV7-2 TRBD2 few CASSRVAGGSTDTQYF TGTGCCAGCAGCCGGGTAGCGGGGGGGAGCACAGATACGCAGTATTTT
TRBJ2-3 TRBV7-3 TRBD2 . CASSIAGATDTQYF TGTGCCAGCAGCATAGCGGGGGCCACAGATACGCAGTATTTT
TRBJ2-7 TRBV29-1 . few CSVRGAPNYEQYF TGCAGCGTTCGCGGGGCACCTAACTACGAGCAGTACTTC
TRBJ2-3 TRBV4-3 TRBD1 . CASSQDPGQARDTQYF TGCGCCAGCAGCCAAGACCCGGGACAGGCCAGAGATACGCAGTATTTT
TRBJ1-1 TRBV7-3 TRBD1 few CASSLMGTGAEAFF TGTGCCAGCAGCTTAATGGGGACAGGGGCTGAAGCTTTCTTT
TRBJ2-1 TRBV25-1 . . CASSEVGDYYNEQFF TGTGCCAGCAGTGAAGTAGGAGACTACTACAATGAGCAGTTCTTC
TRBJ1-5 TRBV15 . . CATSSRTIQPQHF TGTGCCACCAGCAGTCGGACTATCCAGCCCCAGCATTTT
TRBJ2-7 TRBV4-1 TRBD1 few CASSQEDRGPYEQYF TGCGCCAGCAGCCAAGAGGACAGGGGGCCCTACGAGCAGTACTTC
TRBJ2-7 TRBV7-6 . many CASSPQGRPYEQYF TGTGCCAGCAGCCCTCAGGGGCGCCCCTACGAGCAGTACTTC
TRBJ1-2 TRBV5-6 TRBD1 . CASSFWDSYGYTF TGTGCCAGCAGCTTCTGGGACAGTTATGGCTACACCTTC
TRBJ2-1 TRBV10-3 TRBD2 . CAISDLAGPYNEQFF TGTGCCATCAGTGACCTAGCGGGACCCTACAATGAGCAGTTCTTC
TRBJ2-7 TRBV7-9 TRBD1 few CASSLPYRGGYEQYF TGTGCCAGCAGCTTACCCTACAGGGGTGGGTACGAGCAGTACTTC
TRBJ1-4 TRBV9 TRBD1 . CASSEQGAPDEKLFF TGTGCCAGCAGCGAGCAGGGGGCGCCGGATGAAAAACTGTTTTTT
TRBJ2-3 TRBV4-1 . . CASSQIGGGSTDTQYF TGCGCCAGCAGCCAGATAGGTGGGGGGAGCACAGACACGCAGTATTTT
TRBJ1-5 TRBV6-1 TRBD1 . CASSDAPPAGGYQPQHF TGTGCCAGCAGTGACGCGCCCCCAGCAGGGGGCTATCAGCCCCAGCATTTT
TRBJ1-5 TRBV7-9 . . CASSSGASNQPQHF TGTGCCAGCAGCTCAGGGGCCAGCAATCAGCCCCAGCATTTT
TRBJ1-1 TRBV18 . many CASSAGTNTEAFF TGTGCCAGCTCAGCCGGGACAAACACTGAAGCTTTCTTT
TRBJ1-2 TRBV20-1 . . CSNLEAGANYGYTF TGCAGCAACCTGGAGGCAGGGGCTAACTATGGCTACACCTTC
TRBJ2-7 TRBV7-6 . . CASSFWSSSSYEQYF TGTGCCAGCAGCTTTTGGTCCTCGAGCTCCTACGAGCAGTACTTC
TRBJ2-5 TRBV7-2 . few CASSTPPLQETQYF TGTGCCAGCAGCACCCCCCCACTGCAAGAGACCCAGTACTTC
TRBJ2-2 TRBV20-1 TRBD2 few CSAQTAGEAGELFF TGCAGTGCCCAGACGGCGGGAGAGGCCGGGGAGCTGTTTTTT
TRBJ2-3 TRBV9 TRBD2 . CASSVGTSGLDTDTQYF TGTGCCAGCAGCGTAGGGACTAGCGGCCTGGACACAGATACGCAGTATTTT
TRBJ2-7 TRBV5-1 TRBD2 . CASSLGLAHSYEQYF TGCGCCAGCAGCTTAGGACTAGCGCATTCCTACGAGCAGTACTTC
TRBJ1-2 TRBV6-5 . many CASSYSTAYGYTF TGTGCCAGCAGCTACTCTACAGCCTATGGCTACACCTTC
TRBJ1-2 TRBV12-3/TRBV12-4 TRBD1 . CASSLARTGVLKDDGYAF TGTGCCAGCAGTTTAGCCCGGACAGGGGTTCTCAAAGATGATGGCTACGCCTTC
TRBJ2-3 TRBV12-3/TRBV12-4 TRBD2 . CASSSLAGGDTQYF TGTGCCAGCAGCTCTCTAGCGGGAGGAGATACGCAGTATTTT
TRBJ2-1 TRBV2 TRBD1 many CASSVRGQSSYNEQFF TGTGCCAGCAGTGTCAGGGGGCAGAGCTCCTACAATGAGCAGTTCTTC
TRBJ2-7 TRBV30 . . CAWSPNAGPYEQYF TGTGCCTGGAGTCCTAACGCGGGTCCTTACGAGCAGTACTTC
TRBJ2-7 TRBV5-1 . few CASSVIGVGDEQYF TGCGCCAGCAGCGTGATAGGCGTAGGCGACGAGCAGTACTTC
TRBJ2-2 TRBV2 . . CASSEGGAGLPNTGELFF TGTGCCAGCAGTGAAGGAGGAGCCGGTCTTCCGAACACCGGGGAGCTGTTTTTT
TRBJ2-3 TRBV19 . few CASSIDLWGTDTQYF TGTGCCAGTAGTATAGATCTATGGGGCACAGATACGCAGTATTTT
TRBJ1-2 TRBV20-1 . few CSGDLRGNYGYTF TGCAGTGGCGACCTACGGGGCAACTATGGCTACACCTTC
TRBJ2-1 TRBV7-3 TRBD2 . CASSSGLAGEQFF TGTGCCAGCAGCTCGGGACTAGCGGGTGAGCAGTTCTTC
TRBJ1-2 TRBV6-5 . few CASSYSWQNSNYGYTF TGTGCCAGCAGTTACTCTTGGCAGAACTCAAACTATGGCTACACCTTC
TRBJ2-1 TRBV24-1 . . CATSVKGRGEQFF TGTGCCACCAGTGTAAAGGGACGGGGCGAGCAGTTCTTC
TRBJ2-1 TRBV7-8 . many CASSLDPGRGEQFF TGTGCCAGCAGCTTAGACCCGGGAAGAGGTGAGCAGTTCTTC
TRBJ2-5 TRBV11-2 TRBD2 . CASSPRTSGQETQYF TGTGCCAGCAGCCCCAGGACTAGCGGACAAGAGACCCAGTACTTC
TRBJ1-2 TRBV2 . . CASSIRFDYGYTF TGTGCCAGCAGTATCAGATTTGACTATGGCTACACCTTC
TRBJ2-7 TRBV20-1 TRBD1 few CSAETGGSSYEQYF TGCAGTGCTGAAACAGGGGGGAGCTCCTACGAGCAGTACTTC
TRBJ1-6 TRBV7-9 TRBD1 many CASSGDRDNSPLHF TGTGCCAGCAGCGGGGACAGGGATAATTCACCCCTCCACTTT
TRBJ1-2 TRBV29-1 TRBD1 . CSAFPGGTYGYTF TGCAGCGCCTTTCCAGGGGGAACTTATGGCTACACCTTC
TRBJ2-3 TRBV13 . . CASSSSSSVPTSLLLTDTQYF TGTGCCAGCAGCTCCTCCTCTAGCGTTCCCACTTCCCTCCTTCTCACAGATACGCAGTATTTT
TRBJ2-2 TRBV18 TRBD2 . CASSSGGLGELFF TGTGCCAGCTCGTCGGGAGGGCTCGGGGAGCTGTTTTTT
TRBJ2-7 TRBV28 TRBD2 few CASGASGTYEQYF TGTGCCAGCGGGGCTAGCGGTACCTACGAGCAGTACTTC
TRBJ1-5 TRBV5-1 TRBD1 few CASSLGQGPYQPQHF TGCGCCAGCAGCTTAGGACAGGGGCCATATCAGCCCCAGCATTTT
TRBJ2-7 TRBV12-3/TRBV12-4 TRBD1 few CASSPSDRGEQYF TGTGCCAGCAGTCCGAGCGACAGGGGCGAGCAGTACTTC
TRBJ1-2 TRBV5-1 TRBD1 . CASSLVGQGINYGYTF TGCGCCAGCAGCCTAGTCGGACAGGGGATCAACTATGGCTACACCTTC
TRBJ1-6 TRBV19 . many CASSIGASNSPLHF TGTGCCAGTAGTATCGGGGCGTCTAATTCACCCCTCCACTTT
TRBJ2-2 TRBV5-1 . few CASSLILATGELFF TGCGCCAGCAGCTTGATACTCGCGACCGGGGAGCTGTTTTTT
TRBJ1-5 TRBV7-6 . . CASSLLEGSNQPQHF TGTGCCAGCAGCTTATTAGAGGGTAGCAATCAGCCCCAGCATTTT
TRBJ1-1 TRBV5-1 . . CASSLWVGRLAEAFF TGCGCCAGCAGCTTGTGGGTAGGGAGACTCGCTGAAGCTTTCTTT
TRBJ1-2 TRBV10-3 . few CAISARAEPNYGYTF TGTGCCATCAGTGCTCGCGCGGAACCTAACTATGGCTACACCTTC
TRBJ1-2 TRBV29-1 TRBD1 . CSVGGQSYGYTF TGCAGCGTAGGGGGACAGTCCTATGGCTACACCTTC
TRBJ1-1 TRBV12-3/TRBV12-4 TRBD1 few CASSSTRQGVNTEAFF TGTGCCAGCAGTTCTACCCGACAGGGTGTTAACACTGAAGCTTTCTTT
TRBJ2-7 TRBV12-3/TRBV12-4 . few CASSSPDKTYEQYF TGTGCCAGCAGCAGCCCCGACAAGACCTACGAGCAGTACTTC